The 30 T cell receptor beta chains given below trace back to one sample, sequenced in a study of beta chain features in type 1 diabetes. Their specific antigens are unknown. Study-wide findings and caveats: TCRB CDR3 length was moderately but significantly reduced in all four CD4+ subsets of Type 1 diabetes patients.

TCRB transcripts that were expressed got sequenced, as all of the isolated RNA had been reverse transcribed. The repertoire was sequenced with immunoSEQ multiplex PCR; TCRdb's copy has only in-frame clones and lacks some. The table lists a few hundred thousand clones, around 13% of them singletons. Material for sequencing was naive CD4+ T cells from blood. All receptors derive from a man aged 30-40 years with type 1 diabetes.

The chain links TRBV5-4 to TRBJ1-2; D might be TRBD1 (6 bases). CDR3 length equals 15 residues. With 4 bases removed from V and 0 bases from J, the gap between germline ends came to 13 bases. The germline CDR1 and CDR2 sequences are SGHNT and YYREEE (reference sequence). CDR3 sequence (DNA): TGTGCCAGCAGCCCGAAACCAGGGGCTAACTATGGCTACACCTTC. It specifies CASSPKPGANYGYTF.

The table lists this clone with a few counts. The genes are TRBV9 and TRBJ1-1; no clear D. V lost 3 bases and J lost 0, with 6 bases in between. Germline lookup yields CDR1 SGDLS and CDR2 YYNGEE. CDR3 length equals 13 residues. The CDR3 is CASSATVNTEAFF. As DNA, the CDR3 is TGTGCCAGCAGCGCCACAGTGAACACTGAAGCTTTCTTT.

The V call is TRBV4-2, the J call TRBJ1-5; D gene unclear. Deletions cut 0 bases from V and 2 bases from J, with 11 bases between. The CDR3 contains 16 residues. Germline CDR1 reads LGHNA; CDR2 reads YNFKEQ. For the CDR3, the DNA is TGTGCCAGCAGCCAAGAGGGTGTGAGGGGCAATCAGCCCCAGCATTTT. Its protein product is CASSQEGVRGNQPQHF.

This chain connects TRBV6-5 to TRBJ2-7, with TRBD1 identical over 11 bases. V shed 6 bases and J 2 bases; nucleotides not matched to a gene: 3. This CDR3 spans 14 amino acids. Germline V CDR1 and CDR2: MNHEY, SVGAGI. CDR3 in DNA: TGTGCCAGCAGACCGGGACAGGGGGCCTACGAGCAGTACTTC. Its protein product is CASRPGQGAYEQYF.

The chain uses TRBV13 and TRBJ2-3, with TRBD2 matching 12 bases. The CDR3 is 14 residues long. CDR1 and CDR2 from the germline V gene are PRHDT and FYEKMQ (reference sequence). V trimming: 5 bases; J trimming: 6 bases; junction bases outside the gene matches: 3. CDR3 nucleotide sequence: TGTGCCAGCAGCCCGACTAGCGGGGGTGATACGCAGTATTTT. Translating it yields CASSPTSGGDTQYF.

In DNA, the CDR3 is TGTGCCAGCAGGGGGGACAGGGGGCTCGGTCAGCCCCAGCATTTT. This gives the protein CASRGDRGLGQPQHF. The chain combines TRBV28 with TRBJ1-5, with 12 bases identical to TRBD1. The junction had 6 bases not matched to a gene; V was cut back by 6 bases and J by 6 bases. CDR1 is MDHEN, CDR2 SYDVKM, per germline. There are 15 residues in the CDR3.

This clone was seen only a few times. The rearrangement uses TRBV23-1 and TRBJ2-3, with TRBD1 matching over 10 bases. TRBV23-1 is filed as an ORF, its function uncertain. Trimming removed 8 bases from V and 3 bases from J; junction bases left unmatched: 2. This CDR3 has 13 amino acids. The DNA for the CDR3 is TGCGCCAGCGGACAGGGGGGAACAGATACGCAGTATTTT. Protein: CASGQGGTDTQYF.

The CDR3 DNA follows: TGTGCCAGTAGTGGATTACTAGCGGGCGTGAATGAGCAGTTCTTC. It is translated as CASSGLLAGVNEQFF. The chain couples TRBV19 to TRBJ2-1; 9 bases agree with TRBD2. V lost 5 bases and J lost 7; bases outside the gene matches: 9. Germline V lookup: CDR1 LNHDA, CDR2 SQIVND (reference sequence). The CDR3 is 15 amino acids.

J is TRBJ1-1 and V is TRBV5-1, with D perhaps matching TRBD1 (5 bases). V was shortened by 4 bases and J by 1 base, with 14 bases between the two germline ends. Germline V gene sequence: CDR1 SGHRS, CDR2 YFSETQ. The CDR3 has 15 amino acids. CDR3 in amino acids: CASSQIGGGNTEAFF. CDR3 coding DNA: TGCGCCAGCAGCCAAATCGGGGGTGGGAACACTGAAGCTTTCTTT.

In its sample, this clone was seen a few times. The CDR3 DNA is TGCACCAGCAGCCAAGCCCCTAGCGGGGGGCCCGACTACGAGCAGTACTTC. It translates to CTSSQAPSGGPDYEQYF. The rearrangement joins TRBV1 to TRBJ2-7; the D call TRBD2 from the table was never checked on the DNA. TRBV1 is labeled a pseudogene. CDR3 size: 17 residues.

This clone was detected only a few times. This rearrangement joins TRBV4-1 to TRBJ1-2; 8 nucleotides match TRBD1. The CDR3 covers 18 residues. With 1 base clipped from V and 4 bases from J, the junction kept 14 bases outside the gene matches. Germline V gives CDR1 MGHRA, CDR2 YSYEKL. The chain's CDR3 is CASSQVRSGGAVGYGYTF. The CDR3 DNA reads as TGCGCCAGCAGCCAAGTTCGCTCAGGGGGCGCTGTCGGCTATGGCTACACCTTC.

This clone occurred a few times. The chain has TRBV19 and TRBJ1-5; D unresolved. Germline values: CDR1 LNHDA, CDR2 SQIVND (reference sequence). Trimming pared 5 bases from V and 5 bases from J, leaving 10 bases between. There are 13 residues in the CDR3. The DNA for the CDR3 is TGTGCCAGTAGTCCCCAGGCCGATCAGCCCCAGCATTTT. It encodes CASSPQADQPQHF.

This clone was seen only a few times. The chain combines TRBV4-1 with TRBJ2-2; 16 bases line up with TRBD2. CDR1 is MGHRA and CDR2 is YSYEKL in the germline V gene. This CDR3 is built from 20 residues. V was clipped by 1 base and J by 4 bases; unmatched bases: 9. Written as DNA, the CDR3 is TGCGCCAGCAGCCAAGGTCCGGGACTAGCGGGAGGGCCCCCCACCGGGGAGCTGTTTTTT. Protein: CASSQGPGLAGGPPTGELFF.

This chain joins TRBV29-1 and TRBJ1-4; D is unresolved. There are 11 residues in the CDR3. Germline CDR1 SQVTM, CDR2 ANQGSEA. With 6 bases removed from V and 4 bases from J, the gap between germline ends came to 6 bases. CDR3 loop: CSVADNEKLFF. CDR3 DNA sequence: TGCAGCGTGGCCGATAATGAAAAACTGTTTTTT.

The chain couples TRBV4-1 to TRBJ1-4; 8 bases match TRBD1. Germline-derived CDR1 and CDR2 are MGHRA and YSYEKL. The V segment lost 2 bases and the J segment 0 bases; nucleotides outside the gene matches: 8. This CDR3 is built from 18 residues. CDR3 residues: CASSQLVQGAATNEKLFF. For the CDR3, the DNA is TGCGCCAGCAGCCAATTAGTTCAGGGGGCTGCAACTAATGAAAAACTGTTTTTT.

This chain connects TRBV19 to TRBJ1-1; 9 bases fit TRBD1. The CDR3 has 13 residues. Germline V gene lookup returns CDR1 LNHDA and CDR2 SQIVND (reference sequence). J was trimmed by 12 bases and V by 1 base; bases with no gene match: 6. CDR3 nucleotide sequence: TGTGCCAGTAGTATAGGGGAAGGGACAGGGCCTTTCTTT. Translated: CASSIGEGTGPFF.

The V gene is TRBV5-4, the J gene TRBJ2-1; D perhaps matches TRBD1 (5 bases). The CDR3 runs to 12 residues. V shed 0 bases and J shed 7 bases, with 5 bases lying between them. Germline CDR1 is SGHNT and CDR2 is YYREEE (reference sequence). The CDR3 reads CASSLDRNEQFF. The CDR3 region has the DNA TGTGCCAGCAGCTTGGACAGGAATGAGCAGTTCTTC.

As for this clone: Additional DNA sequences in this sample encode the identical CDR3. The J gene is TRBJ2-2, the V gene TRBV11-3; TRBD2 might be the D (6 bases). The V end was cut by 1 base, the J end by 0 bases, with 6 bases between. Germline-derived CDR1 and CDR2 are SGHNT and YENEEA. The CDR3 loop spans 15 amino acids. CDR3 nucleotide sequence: TGTGCCAGCAGCTTAGGCGGGGCGAACACCGGGGAGCTGTTTTTT. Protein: CASSLGGANTGELFF.

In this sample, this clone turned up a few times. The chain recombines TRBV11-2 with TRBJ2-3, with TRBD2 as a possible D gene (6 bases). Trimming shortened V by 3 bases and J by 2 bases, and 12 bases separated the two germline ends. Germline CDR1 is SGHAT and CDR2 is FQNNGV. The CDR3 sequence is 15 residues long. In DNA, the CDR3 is TGTGCCAGCAGCTTTCTCGGGGGACCCACAGATACGCAGTATTTT. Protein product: CASSFLGGPTDTQYF. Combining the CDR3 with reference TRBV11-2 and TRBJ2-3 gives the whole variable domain EAGVAQSPRYKIIEKRQSVAFWCNPISGHATLYWYQQILGQGPKLLIQFQNNGVVDDSQLPKDRFSAERLKGVDSTLKIQPAKLEDSAVYLCASSFLGGPTDTQYFGPGTRLTVL.

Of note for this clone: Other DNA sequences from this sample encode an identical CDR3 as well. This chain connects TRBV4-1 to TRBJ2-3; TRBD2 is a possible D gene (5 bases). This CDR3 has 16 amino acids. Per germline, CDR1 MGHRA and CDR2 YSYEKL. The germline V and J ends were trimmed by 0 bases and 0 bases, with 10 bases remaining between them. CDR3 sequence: CASSQDSGLSTDTQYF. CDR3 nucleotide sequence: TGCGCCAGCAGCCAAGATTCGGGGTTAAGCACAGATACGCAGTATTTT.

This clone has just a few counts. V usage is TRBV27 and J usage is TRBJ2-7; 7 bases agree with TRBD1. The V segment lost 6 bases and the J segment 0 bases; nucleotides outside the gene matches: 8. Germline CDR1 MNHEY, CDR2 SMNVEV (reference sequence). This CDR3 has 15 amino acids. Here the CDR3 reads CASRSDRSDSYEQYF. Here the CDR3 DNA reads TGTGCCAGCAGATCGGACAGGTCTGACTCCTACGAGCAGTACTTC.

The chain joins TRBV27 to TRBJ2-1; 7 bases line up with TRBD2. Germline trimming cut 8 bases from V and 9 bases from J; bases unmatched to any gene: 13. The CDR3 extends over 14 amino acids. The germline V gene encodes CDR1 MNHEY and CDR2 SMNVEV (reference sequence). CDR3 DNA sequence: TGTGCCAGCGAGCGGGAAAGGGAGCTCCCTGAGCAGTTCTTC. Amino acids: CASERERELPEQFF.

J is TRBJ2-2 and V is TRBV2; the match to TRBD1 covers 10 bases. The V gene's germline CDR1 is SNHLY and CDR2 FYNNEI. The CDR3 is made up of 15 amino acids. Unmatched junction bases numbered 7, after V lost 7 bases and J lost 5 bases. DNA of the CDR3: TGTGCCAGCAAAGGACAGGGGGTTGGGACCGGGGAGCTGTTTTTT. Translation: CASKGQGVGTGELFF.

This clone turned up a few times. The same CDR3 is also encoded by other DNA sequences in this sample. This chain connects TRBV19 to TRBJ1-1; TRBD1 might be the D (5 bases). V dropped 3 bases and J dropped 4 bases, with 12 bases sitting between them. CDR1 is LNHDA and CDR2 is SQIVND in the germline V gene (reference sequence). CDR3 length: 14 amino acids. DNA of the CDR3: TGTGCCAGTAGTATCGGAGGGGCAGGCACTGAAGCTTTCTTT. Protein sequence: CASSIGGAGTEAFF.

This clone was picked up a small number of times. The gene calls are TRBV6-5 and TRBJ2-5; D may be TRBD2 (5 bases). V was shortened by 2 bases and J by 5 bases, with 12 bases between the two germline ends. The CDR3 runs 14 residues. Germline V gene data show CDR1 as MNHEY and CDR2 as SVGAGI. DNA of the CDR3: TGTGCCAGCAGTTACGCTAGCCCCCATGAGACCCAGTACTTC. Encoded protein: CASSYASPHETQYF.

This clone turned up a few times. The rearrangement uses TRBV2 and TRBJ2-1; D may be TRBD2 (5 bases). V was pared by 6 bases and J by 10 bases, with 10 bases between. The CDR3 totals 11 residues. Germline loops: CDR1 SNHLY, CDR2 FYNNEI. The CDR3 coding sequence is TGTGCCAGCAGCAGGACTCGGGAGCAGTTCTTC. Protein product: CASSRTREQFF.

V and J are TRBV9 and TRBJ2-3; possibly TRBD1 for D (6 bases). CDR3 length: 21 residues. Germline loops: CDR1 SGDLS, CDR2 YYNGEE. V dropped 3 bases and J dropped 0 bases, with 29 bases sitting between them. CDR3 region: CASSAFLTTGHSRISTDTQYF. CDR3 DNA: TGTGCCAGCAGCGCCTTTCTAACTACAGGGCACTCTAGGATTAGCACAGATACGCAGTATTTT. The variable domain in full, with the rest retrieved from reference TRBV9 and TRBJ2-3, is DSGVTQTPKHLITATGQRVTLRCSPRSGDLSVYWYQQSLDQGLQFLIQYYNGEERAKGNILERFSAQQFPDLHSELNLSSLELGDSALYFCASSAFLTTGHSRISTDTQYFGPGTRLTVL.

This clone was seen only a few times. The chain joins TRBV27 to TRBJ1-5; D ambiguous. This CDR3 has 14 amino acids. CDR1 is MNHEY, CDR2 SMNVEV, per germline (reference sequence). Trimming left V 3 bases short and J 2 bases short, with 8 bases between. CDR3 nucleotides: TGTGCCAGCAGTTTGTGGGGAGGCAATCAGCCCCAGCATTTT. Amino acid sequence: CASSLWGGNQPQHF.

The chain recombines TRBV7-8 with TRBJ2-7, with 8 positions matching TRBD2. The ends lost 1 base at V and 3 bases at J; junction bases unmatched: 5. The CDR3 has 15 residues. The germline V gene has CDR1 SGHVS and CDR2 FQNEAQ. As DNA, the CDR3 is TGTGCCAGCAGCTTAGATACGGGACTAGTCTACGAGCAGTACTTC. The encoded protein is CASSLDTGLVYEQYF.

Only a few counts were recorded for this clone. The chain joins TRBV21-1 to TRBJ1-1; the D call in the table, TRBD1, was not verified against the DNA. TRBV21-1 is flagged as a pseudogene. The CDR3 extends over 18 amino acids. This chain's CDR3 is CASSNGAVDRDQNTEAFF. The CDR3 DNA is TGTGCCAGCAGCAACGGGGCAGTCGACAGGGACCAGAACACTGAAGCTTTCTTT.